Shown below are 14 T cell receptor beta chains from a single sample sequenced in a study of STAT5B mutations in CD4+ large granular lymphocyte leukemia. The repertoire was sequenced with immunoSEQ multiplex PCR; TCRdb's copy has only in-frame clones and lacks some. This table holds 37,000 or so clones, roughly 83% found once. The specimen sequenced was CD4+ T cells from blood buffy coats. The receptor set was obtained from a human donor in good health.

This chain links TRBV25-1 with TRBJ2-1; 9 nucleotides line up with TRBD2. Germline-derived CDR1 and CDR2 are MGHDK and SYGVNS. V was pared by 5 bases and J by 8 bases, with 16 bases of the junction left unmatched. This CDR3 has 17 amino acids. CDR3 amino acids: CASSPSVAGALVDEQFF. CDR3 bases: TGTGCCAGCAGTCCCTCGGTAGCGGGAGCCCTTGTGGATGAGCAGTTCTTC. Full variable domain (rest looked up from reference TRBV25-1 and TRBJ2-1): EADIYQTPRYLVIGTGKKITLECSQTMGHDKMYWYQQDPGMELHLIHYSYGVNSTEKGDLSSESTVSRIRTEHFPLTLESARPSHTSQYLCASSPSVAGALVDEQFFGPGTRLTVL.

This clone has more than one count but fewer than ten. The genes are TRBV9 and TRBJ1-2; D remains ambiguous. Deletions cut 3 bases from V and 0 bases from J, with 6 bases between. Looked up from germline, CDR1 is SGDLS and CDR2 is YYNGEE. The CDR3 is 13 residues long. The CDR3 DNA follows: TGTGCCAGCAGCGCAGCCTCTAACTATGGCTACACCTTC. Protein sequence: CASSAASNYGYTF.

The chain uses TRBV6-5 and TRBJ1-1; possibly TRBD1 for D (5 bases). The CDR3 contains 14 residues. V dropped 2 bases and J dropped 9 bases, with 16 bases sitting between them. The germline V gene encodes CDR1 MNHEY and CDR2 SVGAGI. The CDR3: CASSYQPEGRKAFF. The CDR3, as DNA: TGTGCCAGCAGTTACCAACCTGAGGGGCGGAAAGCTTTCTTT.

The rearrangement uses TRBV9 and TRBJ1-4, with no clear D. CDR1 and CDR2 from the germline V gene are SGDLS and YYNGEE. The V and J ends lost 0 bases and 4 bases respectively, with 7 bases between them. This CDR3 is built from 14 residues. The CDR3 DNA follows: TGTGCCAGCAGCGTAGGGGTGGTTAATGAAAAACTGTTTTTT. It is translated as CASSVGVVNEKLFF.

The chain uses TRBV11-1 and TRBJ2-7; a weak D match, TRBD1 (5 bases). V dropped 5 bases and J dropped 2 bases, with 16 bases sitting between them. The CDR3 covers 15 residues. The germline CDR1 and CDR2 sequences are SGHAT and FQDESV (reference sequence). CDR3 nucleotide sequence: TGTGCCAGCAGCCCTCTCGGAACAGGCACCTACGAGCAGTACTTC. Translating gives CASSPLGTGTYEQYF.

The chain links TRBV11-1 to TRBJ2-5, with D perhaps TRBD1 or TRBD2 (5 bases each). In germline, CDR1 is SGHAT, CDR2 FQDESV (reference sequence). The CDR3 totals 14 residues. V was pared by 4 bases and J by 0 bases, with 9 bases between. CDR3 nucleotide sequence: TGTGCCAGCAGCTCGGGACGGTACCAAGAGACCCAGTACTTC. Protein sequence: CASSSGRYQETQYF. Complete variable domain (other parts from reference TRBV11-1 and TRBJ2-5): EAEVAQSPRYKITEKSQAVAFWCDPISGHATLYWYRQILGQGPELLVQFQDESVVDDSQLPKDRFSAERLKGVDSTLKIQPAELGDSAMYLCASSSGRYQETQYFGPGTRLLVL.

The rearrangement joins TRBV5-1 to TRBJ1-5; 7 nucleotides match TRBD1. Germline trimming cut 0 bases from V and 7 bases from J; bases unmatched to any gene: 7. The CDR3 spans 15 residues. Germline V CDR1 and CDR2: SGHRS, YFSETQ. The CDR3, as DNA: TGCGCCAGCAGCTTGGAGGGGGCGATAGGCCAGCCCCAGCATTTT. Protein: CASSLEGAIGQPQHF.

The chain combines TRBV9 with TRBJ2-2, with 9 nucleotides matching TRBD2. Germline trimming cut 0 bases from V and 6 bases from J; bases unmatched to any gene: 6. CDR3 size: 16 residues. CDR1 and CDR2 from the germline V gene are SGDLS and YYNGEE. Here the CDR3 reads CASSVAPAGGAGELFF. The CDR3 DNA reads as TGTGCCAGCAGCGTAGCTCCAGCGGGAGGCGCCGGGGAGCTGTTTTTT.

The chain recombines TRBV19 with TRBJ2-1; no clear D gene. With 6 bases removed from V and 5 bases from J, the gap between germline ends came to 14 bases. The CDR3 extends over 14 amino acids. In germline, CDR1 is LNHDA, CDR2 SQIVND (reference sequence). CDR3 amino acids: CASSLEYINNEQFF. For the CDR3, the DNA is TGTGCCAGTAGCCTAGAATACATCAACAATGAGCAGTTCTTC.

This clone appeared once. As DNA, the CDR3 is TGTGCCAGCAGTGAAAACAGAAACTACGAGCAGTACTTC. Residues: CASSENRNYEQYF. J is TRBJ2-7 and V is TRBV6-1, with unresolved D. Trimming pared 2 bases from V and 3 bases from J, leaving 8 bases between. Germline loops: CDR1 MNHNS, CDR2 SASEGT. CDR3 length equals 13 residues.

This sequence joins TRBV27 and TRBJ1-3, with a weak D call TRBD1 (5 bases). CDR1 and CDR2 (germline): MNHEY, SMNVEV (reference sequence). The V and J ends lost 0 bases and 2 bases respectively, with 11 bases between them. The CDR3 length is 16 residues. This CDR3 reads CASSLSPGLAGNTIYF. The CDR3 DNA reads TGTGCCAGCAGTTTATCCCCAGGGCTGGCTGGAAACACCATATATTTT.

The chain recombines TRBV10-1 with TRBJ1-6; D is perhaps TRBD1 (5 bases). The germline CDR1 and CDR2 sequences are WNHNN and SYGVQD (reference sequence). Trimming pared 4 bases from V and 6 bases from J, leaving 10 bases between. The CDR3 runs 14 residues. This chain's CDR3 is CASSGGGFNSPLHF. CDR3 nucleotide sequence: TGCGCCAGCAGTGGGGGGGGGTTTAATTCACCCCTCCACTTT.

This clone came up once. This chain uses TRBV6-5 with TRBJ1-2; TRBD1 matches 9 bases. Germline V gene data show CDR1 as MNHEY and CDR2 as SVGAGI. V lost 0 bases to trimming and J lost 8 bases; unmatched junction nucleotides: 10. The CDR3 loop spans 16 amino acids. The CDR3 here is CASSYSSWTGEFGYTF. CDR3 DNA sequence: TGTGCCAGCAGTTACTCGAGCTGGACAGGGGAGTTCGGCTACACCTTC.

The V and J genes are TRBV6-5 and TRBJ2-1; maybe TRBD1 (6 bases). V gave up 6 bases and J gave up 3 bases, with 12 bases separating them. This CDR3 region has 14 residues. CDR1 and CDR2 (germline): MNHEY, SVGAGI. The CDR3 DNA sequence: TGTGCCAGCAGCACCGGGACACTCTACAATGAGCAGTTCTTC. It is translated as CASSTGTLYNEQFF.